What follows are 6 T cell receptor beta chains derived from one specimen sequenced in a study of shared clonotypes between healthy human individuals. This table comes from immunoSEQ multiplex PCR, and its TCRdb copy is limited to in-frame clones, with some not included. The sample yields about 2.4 million clones, more than 80% seen once. The sample consisted of naive CD4+ T cells sorted from blood. Documented subset: CD45RA+ positively selected. These TCRs come from a man aged 18 to 30 in good health.

This rearrangement joins TRBV6-5 to TRBJ1-4, with 7 bases that match TRBD1. Germline CDR1 MNHEY, CDR2 SVGAGI. This CDR3 region has 15 residues. With 7 bases clipped from V and 4 bases from J, the junction kept 9 bases outside the gene matches. The CDR3 region has the DNA TGTGCCAGCACCTCGGGACAGACGCTTAATGAAAAACTGTTTTTT. Its translation: CASTSGQTLNEKLFF.

The chain employs TRBV6-4 and TRBJ2-1, with 7 positions matching TRBD2. V lost 0 bases, J lost 1 base, and 6 bases stayed unmatched. Germline V gene sequence: CDR1 MRHNA, CDR2 SNTAGT. This CDR3 is built from 17 residues. The CDR3 DNA sequence: TGTGCCAGCAGTGACTCAGCGGGACGGACTTCCTACAATGAGCAGTTCTTC. Encoded protein: CASSDSAGRTSYNEQFF.

This rearrangement joins TRBV9 to TRBJ2-2; 12 nucleotides line up with TRBD2. Trimming removed 4 bases from V and 1 base from J; junction bases left unmatched: 8. The CDR3 loop spans 18 amino acids. CDR1 and CDR2 (germline): SGDLS, YYNGEE. CDR3: CASSIRLAGVGNTGELFF. The CDR3 DNA sequence: TGTGCCAGCAGCATCCGACTAGCGGGAGTAGGGAACACCGGGGAGCTGTTTTTT.

Comments on this clone: The sample carries other DNA sequences with the same CDR3. The chain combines TRBV7-9 with TRBJ2-5; 9 bases map to TRBD2. J lost 0 bases, V lost 5 bases, and 4 bases had no gene match. This CDR3 is built from 15 residues. Germline V gene lookup returns CDR1 SEHNR and CDR2 FQNEAQ (reference sequence). The CDR3 spells CASSPRLADQETQYF. CDR3 coding DNA: TGTGCCAGCAGCCCCCGACTAGCGGACCAAGAGACCCAGTACTTC.

The chain uses TRBV11-2 and TRBJ1-6, with 8 bases that match TRBD1. The CDR3 is 15 residues long. Germline V gene sequence: CDR1 SGHAT, CDR2 FQNNGV. The V segment lost 4 bases and the J segment 7 bases; nucleotides outside the gene matches: 6. CDR3 sequence (DNA): TGTGCCAGCAGCTCAGGACAGGGTCTAAATTCACCCCTCCACTTT. Translation: CASSSGQGLNSPLHF.

Points on this clone: The sample holds other DNA sequences that translate to the same CDR3. This chain links TRBV19 with TRBJ2-3; D unclear. V lost 6 bases to trimming and J lost 1 base, with 8 bases between them. CDR3 length: 13 amino acids. Germline values: CDR1 LNHDA, CDR2 SQIVND (reference sequence). CDR3 protein: CASRGRGTDTQYF. In nucleotides, the CDR3 is TGTGCCAGTAGAGGCCGGGGCACAGATACGCAGTATTTT.